This TCR beta chain was recorded in a study of CD8 T cells in Susac syndrome. With random hexamers, 0.5 to 1 ug RNA was reverse transcribed. A multiplex approach, immunoSEQ multiplex PCR, amplified TCR beta CDR3 across 54 Vbeta and 13 Jbeta. TCRdb re-analysed the immunoSEQ multiplex PCR reads in MiXCR, keeping a single row per CDR3 protein. This table has more than 70,000 distinct CDR3 sequences, about 91% appearing once. Germline V gene sequence: CDR1 MNHEY, CDR2 SVGAGI. CDR3 length: 12 residues. V was shortened by 2 bases and J by 6 bases, with 5 bases between the two germline ends. Source material: CD8+ T cells from PBMCs. J is TRBJ2-1 and V is TRBV6-5; D uncertain. The receptor was isolated from a human donor with multiple sclerosis. CDR3 protein: CASSYPPNEQFF. The DNA of the CDR3 is TGTGCCAGCAGTTACCCGCCCAATGAGCAGTTCTTC.